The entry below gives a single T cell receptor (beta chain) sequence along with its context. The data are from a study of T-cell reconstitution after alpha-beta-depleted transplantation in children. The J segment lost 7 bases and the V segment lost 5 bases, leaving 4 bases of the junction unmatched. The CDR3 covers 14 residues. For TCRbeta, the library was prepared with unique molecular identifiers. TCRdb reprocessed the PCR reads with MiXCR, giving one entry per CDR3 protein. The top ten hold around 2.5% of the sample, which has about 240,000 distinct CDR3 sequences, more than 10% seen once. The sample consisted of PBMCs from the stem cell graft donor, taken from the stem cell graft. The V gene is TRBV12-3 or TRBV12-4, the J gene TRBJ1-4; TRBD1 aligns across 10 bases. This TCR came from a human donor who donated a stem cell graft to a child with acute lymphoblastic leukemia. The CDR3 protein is CASSTGQGSEKLFF. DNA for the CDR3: TGTGCCAGCAGTACGGGACAGGGGTCTGAAAAACTGTTTTTT.